This T cell receptor beta chain was retrieved from a study of radiotherapy plus CTLA-4 blockade in lung cancer. The V segment lost 8 bases and the J segment 7 bases; nucleotides outside the gene matches: 11. This CDR3 spans 13 amino acids. Per germline, CDR1 SGHRS and CDR2 YFSETQ. This clone was recorded a few times. Method: immunoSEQ multiplex PCR; TCRdb's copy keeps in-frame clones and lacks some. The table lists tens of thousands of clones, 78% of them singletons. This sequence originates from a human donor with non-small cell lung cancer who had a partial response to radiotherapy plus ipilimumab. Some clones in this sample may be carry-over from other donors' samples. V is TRBV5-1 and J is TRBJ2-7; 8 bases are shared with TRBD2. The sample was peripheral blood, taken from a patient treated with radiotherapy plus ipilimumab. CDR3 nucleotides: TGCGCCAGAAGCGGGAGACCCGGACGGGAGCAGTACTTC. As protein: CARSGRPGREQYF.